Below, one TCR beta chain is given with its context. This entry comes from a study of blood T cell repertoires in COVID-19. On the study more broadly: From the United States, Italy and Spain came samples of acute and convalescent COVID-19.

Trimming stripped 1 base from V and 7 bases from J, with 10 bases between. Germline loops: CDR1 SGHTA, CDR2 FQGNSA. The CDR3 spans 13 residues. The data were produced by immunoSEQ multiplex PCR, yet TCRdb's version contains in-frame clones alone and is incomplete. The table lists about 120,000 clones, around 70% of them singletons. The V gene is TRBV7-2, the J gene TRBJ1-2, with TRBD1 as a possible D gene (6 bases). This TCR was sampled from a man between 60 and 75 years old with acute or convalescent COVID-19. The specimen was peripheral blood. CDR3 amino acids: CASSLVQGAGYTF. As DNA, the CDR3 is TGTGCCAGCAGCTTAGTACAGGGTGCTGGCTACACCTTC.